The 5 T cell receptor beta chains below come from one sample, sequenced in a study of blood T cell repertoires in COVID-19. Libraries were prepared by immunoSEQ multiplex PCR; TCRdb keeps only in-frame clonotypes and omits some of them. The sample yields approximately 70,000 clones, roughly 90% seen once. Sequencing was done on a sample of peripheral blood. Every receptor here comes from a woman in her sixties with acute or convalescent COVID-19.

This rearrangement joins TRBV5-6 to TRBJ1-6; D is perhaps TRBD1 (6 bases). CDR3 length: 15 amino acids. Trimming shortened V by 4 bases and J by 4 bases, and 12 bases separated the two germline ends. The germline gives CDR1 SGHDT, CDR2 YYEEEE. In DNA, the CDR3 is TGTGCCAGCAGCCATGGACAGATATATAATTCACCCCTCCACTTT. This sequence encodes CASSHGQIYNSPLHF.

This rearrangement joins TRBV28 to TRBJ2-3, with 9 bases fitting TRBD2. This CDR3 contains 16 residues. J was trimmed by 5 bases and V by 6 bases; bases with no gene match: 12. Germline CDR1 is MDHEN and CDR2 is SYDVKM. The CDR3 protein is CASSPRAGGQRDTQYF. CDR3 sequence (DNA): TGTGCCAGCAGCCCAAGGGCGGGGGGGCAGAGAGATACGCAGTATTTT.

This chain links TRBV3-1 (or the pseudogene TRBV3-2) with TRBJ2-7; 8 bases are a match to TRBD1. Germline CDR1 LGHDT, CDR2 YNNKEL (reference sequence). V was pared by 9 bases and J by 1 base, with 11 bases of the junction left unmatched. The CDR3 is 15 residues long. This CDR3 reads CARALGQGGSYEQYV. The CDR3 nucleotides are TGTGCCAGAGCGTTAGGACAGGGCGGATCCTACGAGCAGTACGTC.

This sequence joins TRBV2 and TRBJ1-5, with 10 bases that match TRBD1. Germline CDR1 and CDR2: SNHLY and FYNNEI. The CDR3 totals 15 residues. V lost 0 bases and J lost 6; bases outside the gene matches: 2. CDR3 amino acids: CASSEAGQGIQPQHF. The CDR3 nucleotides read TGTGCCAGCAGTGAAGCGGGACAGGGGATTCAGCCCCAGCATTTT.

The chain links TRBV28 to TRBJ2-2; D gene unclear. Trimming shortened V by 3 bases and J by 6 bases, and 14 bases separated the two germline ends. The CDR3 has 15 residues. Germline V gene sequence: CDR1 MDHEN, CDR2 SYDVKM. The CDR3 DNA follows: TGTGCCAGCAGTTTGGTATACTCGGTTCCCGGGGAGCTGTTTTTT. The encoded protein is CASSLVYSVPGELFF.